Following are 5 T cell receptor beta chains from one sample sequenced in a study of technical replicates of blood from a few donors. Clones were read by immunoSEQ multiplex PCR, and TCRdb kept only the in-frame ones, dropping some. The top ten hold under 0.3% of the sample, which has approximately 79,000 clones, approximately 97% seen once. Sequencing input: T cells isolated from PBMCs. These receptors came from a human donor in good health.

This clone was picked up one time. This chain joins TRBV6-5 and TRBJ2-1, with a weak D call TRBD2 (6 bases). The V gene's germline CDR1 is MNHEY and CDR2 SVGAGI. CDR3 length: 16 residues. The V end was cut by 0 bases, the J end by 0 bases, with 9 bases between. The CDR3: CASSYSTGDSYNEQFF. The CDR3 nucleotides are TGTGCCAGCAGTTACTCGACGGGAGACTCCTACAATGAGCAGTTCTTC.

The chain recombines TRBV30 with TRBJ1-4; a possible D gene is TRBD1 (5 bases). CDR1 is GTSNPN and CDR2 is SVGIG in the germline V gene (reference sequence). Between the trimmed V and J ends, which lost 3 bases and 4 bases, there was a span of 12 bases. The CDR3 is 14 amino acids. The CDR3 nucleotides are TGTGCCTGGAGCACGGGACTTTTTAATGAAAAACTGTTTTTT. This gives the protein CAWSTGLFNEKLFF.

The chain employs TRBV6-5 and TRBJ2-1; D perhaps matches TRBD1 (6 bases). The V end lost 6 bases, the J end lost 9 bases, and 12 bases lay between the germline ends. Per the germline V gene, CDR1 is MNHEY and CDR2 is SVGAGI. There are 12 residues in the CDR3. The CDR3 DNA is TGTGCCAGCAGCCTAAACAGGGCTGAGCAGTTCTTC. It yields the protein CASSLNRAEQFF.

The rearrangement links TRBV6-5 to TRBJ2-7; 9 positions agree with TRBD2. In germline, CDR1 is MNHEY, CDR2 SVGAGI. The J segment lost 1 base and the V segment lost 0 bases, leaving 4 bases of the junction unmatched. CDR3 size: 16 residues. The DNA of the CDR3 is TGTGCCAGCAGTTACTCGGGGACTAGCTGGTCCTACGAGCAGTACTTC. Translated, it gives CASSYSGTSWSYEQYF.

The chain is built from TRBV28 and TRBJ2-7; 8 positions agree with TRBD1. CDR1 is MDHEN, CDR2 SYDVKM, per germline. CDR3 size: 15 residues. J lost 0 bases, V lost 5 bases, and 6 bases had no gene match. This chain's CDR3 is CASSLLGQGSYEQYF. DNA of the CDR3: TGTGCCAGCAGTCTCCTTGGACAGGGCTCCTACGAGCAGTACTTC.